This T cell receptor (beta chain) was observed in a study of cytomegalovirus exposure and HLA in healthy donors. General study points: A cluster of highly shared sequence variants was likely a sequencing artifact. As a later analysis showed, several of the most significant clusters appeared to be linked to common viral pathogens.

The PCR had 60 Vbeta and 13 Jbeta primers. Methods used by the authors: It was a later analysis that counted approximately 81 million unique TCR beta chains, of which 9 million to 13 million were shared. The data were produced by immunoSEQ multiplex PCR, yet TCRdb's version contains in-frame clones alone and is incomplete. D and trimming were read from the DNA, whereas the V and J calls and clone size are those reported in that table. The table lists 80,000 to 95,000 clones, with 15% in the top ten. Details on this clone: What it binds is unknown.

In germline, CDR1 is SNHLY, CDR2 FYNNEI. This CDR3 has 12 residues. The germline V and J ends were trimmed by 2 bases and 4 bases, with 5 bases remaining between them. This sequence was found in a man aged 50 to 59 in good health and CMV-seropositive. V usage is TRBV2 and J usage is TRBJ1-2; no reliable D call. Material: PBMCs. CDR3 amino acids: CASSERSYGYTF. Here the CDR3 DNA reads TGTGCCAGCAGTGAACGGTCCTATGGCTACACCTTC. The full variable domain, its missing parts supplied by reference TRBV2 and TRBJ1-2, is EPEVTQTPSHQVTQMGQEVILRCVPISNHLYFYWYRQILGQKVEFLVSFYNNEISEKSEIFDDQFSVERPDGSNFTLKIRSTKLEDSAMYFCASSERSYGYTFGSGTRLTVV.